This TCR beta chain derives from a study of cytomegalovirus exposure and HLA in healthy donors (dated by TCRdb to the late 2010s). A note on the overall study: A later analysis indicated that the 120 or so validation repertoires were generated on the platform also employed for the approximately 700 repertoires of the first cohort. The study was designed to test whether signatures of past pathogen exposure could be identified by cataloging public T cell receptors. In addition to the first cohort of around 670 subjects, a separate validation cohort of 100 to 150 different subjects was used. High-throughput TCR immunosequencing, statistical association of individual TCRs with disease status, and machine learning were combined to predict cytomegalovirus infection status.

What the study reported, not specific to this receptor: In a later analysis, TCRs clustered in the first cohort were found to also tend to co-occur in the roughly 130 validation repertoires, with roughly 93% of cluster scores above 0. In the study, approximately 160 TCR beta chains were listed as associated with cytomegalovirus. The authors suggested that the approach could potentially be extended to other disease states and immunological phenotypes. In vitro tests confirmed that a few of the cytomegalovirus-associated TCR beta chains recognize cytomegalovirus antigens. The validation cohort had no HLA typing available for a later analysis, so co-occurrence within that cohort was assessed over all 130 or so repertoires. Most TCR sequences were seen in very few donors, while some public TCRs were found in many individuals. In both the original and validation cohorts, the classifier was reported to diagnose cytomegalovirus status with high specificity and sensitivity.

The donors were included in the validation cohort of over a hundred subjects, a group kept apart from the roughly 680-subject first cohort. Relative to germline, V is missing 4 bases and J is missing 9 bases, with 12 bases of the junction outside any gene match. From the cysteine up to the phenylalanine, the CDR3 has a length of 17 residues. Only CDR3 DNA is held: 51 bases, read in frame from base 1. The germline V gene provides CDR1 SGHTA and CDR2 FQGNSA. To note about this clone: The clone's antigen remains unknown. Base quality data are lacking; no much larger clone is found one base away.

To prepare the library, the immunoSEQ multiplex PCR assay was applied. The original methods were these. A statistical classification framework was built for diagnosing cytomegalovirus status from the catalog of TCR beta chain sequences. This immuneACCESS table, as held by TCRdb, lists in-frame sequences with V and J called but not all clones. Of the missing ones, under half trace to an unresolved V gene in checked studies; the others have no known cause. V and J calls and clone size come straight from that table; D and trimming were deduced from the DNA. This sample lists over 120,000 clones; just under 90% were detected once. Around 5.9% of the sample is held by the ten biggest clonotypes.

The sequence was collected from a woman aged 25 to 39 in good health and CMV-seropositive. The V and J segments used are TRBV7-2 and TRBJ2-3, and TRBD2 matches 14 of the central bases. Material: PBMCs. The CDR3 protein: CASSSGPGTSGGTTQYF. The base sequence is TGTGCCAGCAGCTCTGGCCCCGGGACTAGCGGGGGCACCACGCAGTATTTT.